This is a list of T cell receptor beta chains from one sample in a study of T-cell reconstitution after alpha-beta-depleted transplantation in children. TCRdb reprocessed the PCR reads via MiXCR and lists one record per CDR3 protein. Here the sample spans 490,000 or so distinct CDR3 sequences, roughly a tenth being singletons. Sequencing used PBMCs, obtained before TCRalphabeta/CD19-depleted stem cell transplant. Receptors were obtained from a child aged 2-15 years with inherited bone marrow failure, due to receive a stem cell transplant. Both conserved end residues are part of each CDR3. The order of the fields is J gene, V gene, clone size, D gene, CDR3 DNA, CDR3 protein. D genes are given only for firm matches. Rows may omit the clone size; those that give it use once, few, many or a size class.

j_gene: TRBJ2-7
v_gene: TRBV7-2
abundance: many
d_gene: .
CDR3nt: TGTGCCAGCAGCTTAGTGGGGGAGCAGTACTTC
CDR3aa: CASSLVGEQYF

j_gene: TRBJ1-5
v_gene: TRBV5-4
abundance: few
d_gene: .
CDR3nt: TGTGCCAGCAGCTTACAGGGATTGAGCAATCAGCCCCAGCATTTT
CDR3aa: CASSLQGLSNQPQHF

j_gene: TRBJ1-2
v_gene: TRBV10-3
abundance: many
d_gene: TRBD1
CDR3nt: TGTGCCATCACACCGGGACAGCACTATGGCTACACCTTC
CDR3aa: CAITPGQHYGYTF

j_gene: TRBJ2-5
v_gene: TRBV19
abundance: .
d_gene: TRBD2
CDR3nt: TGTGCCAGTAGTATTGGGGGGGGAGTGGCCCAGTACTTC
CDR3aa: CASSIGGGVAQYF

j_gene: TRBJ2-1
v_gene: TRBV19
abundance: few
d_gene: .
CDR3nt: TGTGCCAGTAGTATCGATGGTTACAATGAGCAGTTCTTC
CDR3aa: CASSIDGYNEQFF

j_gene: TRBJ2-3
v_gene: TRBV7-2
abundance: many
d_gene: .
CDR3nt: TGTGCCAGCAGCTTAGTGCCCCAGGGAGTAAGCACAGATACGCAGTATTTT
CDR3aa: CASSLVPQGVSTDTQYF

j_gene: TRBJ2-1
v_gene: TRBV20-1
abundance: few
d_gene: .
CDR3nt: TGCAGTGCTAGAGATGGGCAGACATACTCCTACAATGAGCAGTTCTTC
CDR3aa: CSARDGQTYSYNEQFF

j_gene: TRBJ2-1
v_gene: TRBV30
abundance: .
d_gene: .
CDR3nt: TGTGCCTGGATGTGGTACAATGAGCAGTTCTTC
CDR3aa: CAWMWYNEQFF

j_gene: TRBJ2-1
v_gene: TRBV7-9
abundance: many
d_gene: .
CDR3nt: TGTGCCAGCAGCCCGCCCGGTGAGCAGTTCTTC
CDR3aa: CASSPPGEQFF

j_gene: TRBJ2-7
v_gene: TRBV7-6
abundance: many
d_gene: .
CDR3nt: TGTGCCAGCAGCTTAGCCTTCGTACCCGTATCGCCATTATACGAGCAGTACTTC
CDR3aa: CASSLAFVPVSPLYEQYF

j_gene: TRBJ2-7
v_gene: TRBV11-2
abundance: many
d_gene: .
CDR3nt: TGTGCCAGCAGCTTATCAGGACGGTACTACGGGGGGCAGTACTTC
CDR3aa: CASSLSGRYYGGQYF

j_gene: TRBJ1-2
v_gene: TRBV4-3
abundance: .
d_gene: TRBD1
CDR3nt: TGCGCCAGCAGCCAAGAGGGCGTTGGGCCCGAACAGGGGACCTATGGCTACACCTTC
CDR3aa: CASSQEGVGPEQGTYGYTF

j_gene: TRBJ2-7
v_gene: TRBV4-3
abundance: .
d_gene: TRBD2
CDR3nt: TGCGCCAGCAGCCCCGGGACTAGTGGAAGCGAGCAGTACTTC
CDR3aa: CASSPGTSGSEQYF

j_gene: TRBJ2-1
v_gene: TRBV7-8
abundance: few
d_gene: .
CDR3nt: TGTGCCAGCAGCTTTCTCCGCGCCACCTCCTACAATGAGCAGTTCTTC
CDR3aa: CASSFLRATSYNEQFF

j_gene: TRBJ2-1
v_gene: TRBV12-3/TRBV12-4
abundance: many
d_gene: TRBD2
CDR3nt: TGTGCCAGCAGTTTAGTTCTTAGCGGGCCTTACAATGAGCAGTTCTTC
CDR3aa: CASSLVLSGPYNEQFF

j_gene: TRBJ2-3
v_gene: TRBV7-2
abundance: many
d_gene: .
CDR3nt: TGTGCCAGCAGCCCAGGGCGGACAGATACGCAGTATTTT
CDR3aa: CASSPGRTDTQYF

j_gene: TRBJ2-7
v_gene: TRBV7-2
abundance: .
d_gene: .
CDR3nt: TGTGCCAGCAGCCTGGAGGCGGGCCTATCCTACGAGCAGTACTTC
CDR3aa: CASSLEAGLSYEQYF

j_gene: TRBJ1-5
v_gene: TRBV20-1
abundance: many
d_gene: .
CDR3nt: TGCAGTGCTGAGGGGGGGGGTCAGCCCCAGCATTTT
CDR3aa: CSAEGGGQPQHF

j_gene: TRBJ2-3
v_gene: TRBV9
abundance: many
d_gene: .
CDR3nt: TGTGCCAGCAGCGTAGCCTCCCAAGATACGCAGTATTTT
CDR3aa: CASSVASQDTQYF

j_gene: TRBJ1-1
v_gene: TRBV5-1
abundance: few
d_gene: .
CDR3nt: TGCGCCAGCAGCGCCCCCGAAACTGGGAACACTGAAGCTTTCTTT
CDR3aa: CASSAPETGNTEAFF

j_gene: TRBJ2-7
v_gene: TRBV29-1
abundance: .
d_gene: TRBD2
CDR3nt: TGCAGCGTTGAAGGGGTAGCGGGATCTGTGAACGAGCAGTACTTC
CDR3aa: CSVEGVAGSVNEQYF

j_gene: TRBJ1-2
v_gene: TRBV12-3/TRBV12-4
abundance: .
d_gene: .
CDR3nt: TGTGCCAGCAGTTTTCAGTATTCCGGTGTGGGCTACACCTTC
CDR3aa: CASSFQYSGVGYTF

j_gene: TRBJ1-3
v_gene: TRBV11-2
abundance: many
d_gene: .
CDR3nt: TGTGCCAGCAGCGGGGGGGGGATTTCAAGAAACACCATATATTTT
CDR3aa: CASSGGGISRNTIYF

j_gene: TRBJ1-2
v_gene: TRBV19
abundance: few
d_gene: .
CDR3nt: TGTGCCAGTAGTTCCCCCGAGGACGGGCTGATGGACTATGGCTACACCTTC
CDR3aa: CASSSPEDGLMDYGYTF

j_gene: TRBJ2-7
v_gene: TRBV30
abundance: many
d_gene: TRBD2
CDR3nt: TGTGCCTGGATCACTAGCGGCTCCTACGAGCAGTACTTC
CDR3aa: CAWITSGSYEQYF

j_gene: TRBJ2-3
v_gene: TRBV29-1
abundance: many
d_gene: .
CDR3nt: TGCAGCGGGGGGAGCGCAGATACGCAGTATTTT
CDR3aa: CSGGSADTQYF

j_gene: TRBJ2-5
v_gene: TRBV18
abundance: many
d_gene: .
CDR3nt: TGTGCCAGCAGCCCCTCAGAGACCCAGTACTTC
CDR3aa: CASSPSETQYF

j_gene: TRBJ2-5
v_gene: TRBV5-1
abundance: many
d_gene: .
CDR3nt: TGCGCCAGCAGCCTGTATAGGGAGACCCAGTACTTC
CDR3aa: CASSLYRETQYF

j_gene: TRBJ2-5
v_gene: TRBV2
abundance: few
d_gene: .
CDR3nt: TGTGCCAGCAGTGGGGTAGAAAGGGAGACCCAGTACTTC
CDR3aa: CASSGVERETQYF

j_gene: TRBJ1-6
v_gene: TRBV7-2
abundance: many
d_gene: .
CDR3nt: TGTGCCAGCAGCTTAGGAGGCGGTAATAATTCACCCCTCCACTTT
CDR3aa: CASSLGGGNNSPLHF

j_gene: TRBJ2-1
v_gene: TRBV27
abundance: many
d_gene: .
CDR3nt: TGTGCCAGCAGTTCACGACTAAACAATGAGCAGTTCTTC
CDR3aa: CASSSRLNNEQFF

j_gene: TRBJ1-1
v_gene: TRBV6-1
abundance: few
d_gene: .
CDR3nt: TGTGCCAGCAGTCGAGGTCACAGGGCTGCCACTTTGAACACTGAAGCTTTCTTT
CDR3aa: CASSRGHRAATLNTEAFF

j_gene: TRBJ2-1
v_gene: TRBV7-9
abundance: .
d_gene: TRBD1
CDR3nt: TGTGCCAGCACCCTCTGGGGGACAGGGAGGGATGAGCAGTTCTTC
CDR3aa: CASTLWGTGRDEQFF

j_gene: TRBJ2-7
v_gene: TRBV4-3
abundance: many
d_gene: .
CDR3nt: TGCGCCAGCAGCCAAGATCCCGGACCCCGAGTTTACGAGCAGTACTTC
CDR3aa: CASSQDPGPRVYEQYF

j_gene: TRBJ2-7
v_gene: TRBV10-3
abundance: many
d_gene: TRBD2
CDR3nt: TGTGCCATCAGTGACGCGGCTAGCGGGAGAGTGAAGCAGTACTTC
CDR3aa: CAISDAASGRVKQYF

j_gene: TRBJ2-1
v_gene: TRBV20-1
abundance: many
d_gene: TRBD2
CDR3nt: TGCAGTGCTAGACTCACCGGGACTAGGAGATCTGATGAGCAGTTCTTC
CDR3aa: CSARLTGTRRSDEQFF

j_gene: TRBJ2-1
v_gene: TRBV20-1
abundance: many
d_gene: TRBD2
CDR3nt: TGCAGTGCCGGAGGACTAGCGGGAGTTGAGCAGTTCTTC
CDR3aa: CSAGGLAGVEQFF

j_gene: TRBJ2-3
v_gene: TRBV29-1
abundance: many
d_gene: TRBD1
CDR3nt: TGCAGCGGGACCGGGACAGGGTACACAGATACGCAGTATTTT
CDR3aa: CSGTGTGYTDTQYF

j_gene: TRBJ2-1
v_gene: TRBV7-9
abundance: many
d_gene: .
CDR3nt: TGTGCCAGCAGCTTAACACCCCCGTATCAGGGGGAGGATGAGCAGTTCTTC
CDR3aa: CASSLTPPYQGEDEQFF

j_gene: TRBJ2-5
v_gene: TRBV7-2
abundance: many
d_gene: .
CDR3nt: TGTGCCAGCAACTACAGGGGAGGGGAGACCCAGTACTTC
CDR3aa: CASNYRGGETQYF

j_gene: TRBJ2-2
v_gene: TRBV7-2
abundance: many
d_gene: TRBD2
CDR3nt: TGTGCCAGCAGCCCCCACCGATTTGCGGGAGTAGTAACCGGGGAGCTGTTTTTT
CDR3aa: CASSPHRFAGVVTGELFF